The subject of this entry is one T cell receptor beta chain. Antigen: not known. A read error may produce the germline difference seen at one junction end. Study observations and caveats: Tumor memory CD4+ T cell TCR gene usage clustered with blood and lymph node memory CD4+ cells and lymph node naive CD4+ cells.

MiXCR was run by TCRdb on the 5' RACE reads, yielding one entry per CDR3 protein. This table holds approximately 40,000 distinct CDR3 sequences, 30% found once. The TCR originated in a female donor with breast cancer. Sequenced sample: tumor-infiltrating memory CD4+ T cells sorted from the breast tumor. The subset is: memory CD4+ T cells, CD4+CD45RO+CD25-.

The CDR3 reads CASSTRGGDFKNTGELFF. CDR3 in DNA: TGTGCCAGCAGCACCCGCGGCGGTGATTTTAAGAACACCGGGGAGCTGTTTTTT. The chain joins TRBV5-1 to TRBJ2-2; unclear D gene. This CDR3 comprises 18 residues. Per the germline V gene, CDR1 is SGHRS and CDR2 is YFSETQ.